The 6 T cell receptor beta chains below were found in one sample sequenced in a study of blood T cell repertoires in COVID-19. Measured with immunoSEQ multiplex PCR; TCRdb has only the in-frame clones, and not every one. The data hold fewer than 150,000 clones, with about 87% observed a single time. The sample comprised peripheral blood. Every receptor here comes from a woman aged 45-59 years with acute or convalescent COVID-19.

J is TRBJ2-7 and V is TRBV10-3; 8 bases map to TRBD1. Germline-derived CDR1 and CDR2 are ENHRY and SYGVKD. The CDR3 sequence is 15 residues long. Germline trimming cut 4 bases from V and 0 bases from J; bases unmatched to any gene: 5. The CDR3 DNA reads TGTGCCATCAGTGTAGACAGGGGACTCTCCTACGAGCAGTACTTC. Protein sequence: CAISVDRGLSYEQYF.

The gene calls are TRBV3-1 (or the pseudogene TRBV3-2) and TRBJ2-7; 13 bases fit TRBD2. V trimming: 0 bases; J trimming: 5 bases; junction bases outside the gene matches: 4. Looked up from germline, CDR1 is LGHDT and CDR2 is YNNKEL (reference sequence). The CDR3 is made up of 16 amino acids. CDR3 region: CASSQDSGLAGDEQYF. The CDR3 DNA reads TGTGCCAGCAGCCAAGATTCCGGACTAGCGGGGGACGAGCAGTACTTC.

V is TRBV11-2 and J is TRBJ1-2; 8 bases are shared with TRBD1. The CDR3 length is 14 residues. The V and J ends lost 0 bases and 5 bases, in that order; junction bases with no gene match: 2. Looked up from germline, CDR1 is SGHAT and CDR2 is FQNNGV. The CDR3, as DNA: TGTGCCAGCAGCTTAGACTGGACAGGGTATGGCTACACCTTC. Its protein is CASSLDWTGYGYTF.

The chain uses TRBV28 and TRBJ2-5; D is possibly TRBD2 (6 bases). Germline V gene data show CDR1 as MDHEN and CDR2 as SYDVKM. This CDR3 contains 15 residues. V was trimmed by 5 bases and J by 2 bases, leaving 15 bases between them. CDR3 region: CASSLGASVQETQYF. The DNA for the CDR3 is TGTGCCAGCAGTCTCGGAGCTAGCGTGCAAGAGACCCAGTACTTC.

This clone showed up just once. The rearrangement joins TRBV27 to TRBJ1-1; D might be TRBD1 (6 bases). V lost 7 bases and J 4 bases, leaving 16 bases between the germline ends. CDR1 MNHEY and CDR2 SMNVEV come from the germline V gene (reference sequence). The CDR3 runs 14 residues. DNA for the CDR3: TGTGCCAGCAAATTCTCAACAGGGATCACTGAAGCTTTCTTT. Translating it yields CASKFSTGITEAFF.

This chain links TRBV2 with TRBJ1-5, with a possible D match to TRBD1 (5 bases). CDR1 and CDR2 (germline): SNHLY, FYNNEI. This CDR3 has 15 amino acids. V was shortened by 3 bases and J by 2 bases, with 11 bases between the two germline ends. The CDR3 spells CASSDDRAGNQPQHF. The CDR3 DNA reads as TGTGCCAGCAGTGACGACAGAGCAGGCAATCAGCCCCAGCATTTT.